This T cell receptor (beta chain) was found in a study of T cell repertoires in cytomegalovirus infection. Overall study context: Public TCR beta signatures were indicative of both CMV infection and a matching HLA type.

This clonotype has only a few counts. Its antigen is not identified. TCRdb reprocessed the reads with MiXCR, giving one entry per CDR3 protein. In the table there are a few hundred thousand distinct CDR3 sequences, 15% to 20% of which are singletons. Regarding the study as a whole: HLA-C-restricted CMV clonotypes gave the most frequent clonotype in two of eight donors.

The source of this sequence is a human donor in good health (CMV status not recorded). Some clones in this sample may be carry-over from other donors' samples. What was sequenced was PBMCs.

In DNA, the CDR3 is TGCAGTGCTCACGGGACAACCGGGGGTGAGCAGTACTTC. It codes for CSAHGTTGGEQYF. This rearrangement joins TRBV20-1 to TRBJ2-7; D could derive from TRBD1 or TRBD2 (6 bases each). CDR1 DFQATT and CDR2 SNEGSKA come from the germline V gene (reference sequence). Trimming removed 5 bases from V and 7 bases from J, with 18 bases in between. The CDR3 spans 13 residues.